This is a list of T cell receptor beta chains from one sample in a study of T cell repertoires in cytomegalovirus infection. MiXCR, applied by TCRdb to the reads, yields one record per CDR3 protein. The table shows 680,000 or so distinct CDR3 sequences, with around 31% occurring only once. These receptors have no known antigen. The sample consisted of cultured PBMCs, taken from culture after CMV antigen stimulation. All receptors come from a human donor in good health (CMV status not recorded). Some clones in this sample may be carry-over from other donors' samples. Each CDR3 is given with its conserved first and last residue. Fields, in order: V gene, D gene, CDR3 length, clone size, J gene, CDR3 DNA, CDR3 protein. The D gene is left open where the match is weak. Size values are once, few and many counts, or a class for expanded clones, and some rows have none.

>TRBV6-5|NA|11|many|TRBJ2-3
TGTGCCAGCAGGAACACAGATACGCAGTATTTT
CASRNTDTQYF
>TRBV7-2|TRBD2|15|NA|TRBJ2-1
TGTGCCAGCAGCTTAGTGCGGGGGGGAGACAATGAGCAGTTCTTC
CASSLVRGGDNEQFF
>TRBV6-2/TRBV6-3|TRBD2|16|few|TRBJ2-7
TGTGCCAGCAAAAAATCTGGGGCTAGCGGTAGCTACGAGCAGTACTTC
CASKKSGASGSYEQYF
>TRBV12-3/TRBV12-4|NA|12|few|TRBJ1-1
TGTGCCAGCAGTCCCCCGGGCCGGACTGCTTTCTTT
CASSPPGRTAFF
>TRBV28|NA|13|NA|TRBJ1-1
TGTGCCAGCGGAAGGACGGGGAACACTGAAGCTTTCTTT
CASGRTGNTEAFF
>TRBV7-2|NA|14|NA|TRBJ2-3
TGTGCCAGCAGCTTAGTATATGGGGAAGGTACGCAGTATTTT
CASSLVYGEGTQYF
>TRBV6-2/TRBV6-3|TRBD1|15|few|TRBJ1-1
TGTGCCAGCAGTTTCAGAAGGGACAGTAACACTGAAGCTTTCTTT
CASSFRRDSNTEAFF
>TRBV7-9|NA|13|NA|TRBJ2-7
TGTGCCAGCAGCTTCGGGGTTCCGGGCGAGCAGTACTTC
CASSFGVPGEQYF
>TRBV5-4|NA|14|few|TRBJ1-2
TGTGCCAGCAGCTCCTCTAGGGGCGGCTATGGCTACACCTTC
CASSSSRGGYGYTF
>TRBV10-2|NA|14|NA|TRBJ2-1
TGCGCCAGCACCCTAGCGTCTCGGGAGAATGAGCAGTTCTTC
CASTLASRENEQFF
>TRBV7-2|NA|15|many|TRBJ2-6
TGTGCCAGCAGCTTAGCCCCCTCTGGGGCCAACGTCCTGACTTTC
CASSLAPSGANVLTF
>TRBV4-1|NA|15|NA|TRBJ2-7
TGCGCCAGCAGCGTGCGGGGACAGAGTTTTTACGAGCAGTACTTC
CASSVRGQSFYEQYF
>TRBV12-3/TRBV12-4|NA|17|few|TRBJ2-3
TGTGCCAGCAGTTCATGGGGGATTTCTTCTAGCACAGATACGCAGTATTTT
CASSSWGISSSTDTQYF
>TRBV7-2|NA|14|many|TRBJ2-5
TGTGCCAGCAGCTCTAGACTAGGTCAAGAGACCCAGTACTTC
CASSSRLGQETQYF
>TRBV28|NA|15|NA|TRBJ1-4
TGTGCCAGCAGTTTTGGGGCCAGCCGGACGGAAAAACTGTTTTTT
CASSFGASRTEKLFF